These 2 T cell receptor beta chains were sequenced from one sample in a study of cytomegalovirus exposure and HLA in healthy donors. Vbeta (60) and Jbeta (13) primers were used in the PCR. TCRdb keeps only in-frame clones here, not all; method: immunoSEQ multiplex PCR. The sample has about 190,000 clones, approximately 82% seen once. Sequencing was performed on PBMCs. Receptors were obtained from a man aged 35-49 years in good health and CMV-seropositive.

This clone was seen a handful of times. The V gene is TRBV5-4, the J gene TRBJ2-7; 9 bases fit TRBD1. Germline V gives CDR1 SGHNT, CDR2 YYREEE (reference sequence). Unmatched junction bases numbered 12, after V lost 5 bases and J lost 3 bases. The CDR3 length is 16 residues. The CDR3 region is CASSPAQGAFVYEQYF. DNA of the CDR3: TGTGCCAGCAGTCCCGCACAGGGGGCTTTCGTCTACGAGCAGTACTTC.

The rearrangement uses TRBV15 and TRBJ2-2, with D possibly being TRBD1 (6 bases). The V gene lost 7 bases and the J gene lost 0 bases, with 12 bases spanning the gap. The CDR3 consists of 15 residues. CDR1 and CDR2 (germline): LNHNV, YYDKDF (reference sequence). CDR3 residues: CATIGAGANTGELFF. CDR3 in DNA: TGTGCCACCATCGGCGCAGGGGCGAACACCGGGGAGCTGTTTTTT.